The 31 T cell receptor beta chains reported below all come from one sample, sequenced in a study of CD8 T cells in Susac syndrome. The RNA, about 0.5 to 1 ug, was put through reverse transcription using random hexamers. TCRdb ran MiXCR on the immunoSEQ multiplex PCR reads and lists one entry per CDR3 protein. The sample has under 200,000 distinct CDR3 sequences, 85% to 95% seen once; the top ten hold roughly 0.11%. Sequences were obtained from CD4+ T cells from PBMCs. The receptors stem from a human donor with Susac syndrome.

CDR3 nucleotides: TGTGCCAGCAGCATCCGGGACAGGGGCATTCGAGAGACCCAGTACTTC. The encoded protein is CASSIRDRGIRETQYF. The V gene is TRBV5-6, the J gene TRBJ2-5; 10 bases agree with TRBD1. This CDR3 comprises 16 residues. CDR1 and CDR2 from the germline V gene are SGHDT and YYEEEE. V trimming: 4 bases; J trimming: 4 bases; junction bases outside the gene matches: 10.

This chain links TRBV5-6 with TRBJ1-2; D gene ambiguous. CDR3 size: 14 residues. Germline loops: CDR1 SGHDT, CDR2 YYEEEE. V shed 0 bases and J shed 4 bases, with 10 bases lying between them. DNA of the CDR3: TGTGCCAGCAGCTTGGATCCCCCCGGCTATGGCTACACCTTC. Its translation is CASSLDPPGYGYTF.

CDR3 region: CSAREVTNYGYTF. The CDR3 DNA sequence: TGCAGTGCTAGAGAAGTTACTAACTATGGCTACACCTTC. J is TRBJ1-2 and V is TRBV20-1; no reliable D call. CDR1 DFQATT and CDR2 SNEGSKA come from the germline V gene (reference sequence). The CDR3 consists of 13 residues. Trimming cost V 0 bases and J 0 bases, with 5 bases left between them.

The chain recombines TRBV6-6 with TRBJ1-1, with D perhaps TRBD1 (6 bases). The CDR3 is 14 residues long. Between the trimmed V and J ends, which lost 0 bases and 11 bases, there was a span of 16 bases. The V gene's germline CDR1 is MNHNY and CDR2 SVGAGI (reference sequence). The CDR3 DNA is TGTGCCAGCAGTTACTCGGGGGAGGCAGGGGAGGCTTTCTTT. Amino acid sequence: CASSYSGEAGEAFF.

This chain uses TRBV20-1 with TRBJ1-1; no clear D gene. V lost 1 base and J lost 1, with 13 bases in between. The germline V gene has CDR1 DFQATT and CDR2 SNEGSKA (reference sequence). The CDR3 extends over 15 amino acids. CDR3 amino acids: CSARVPGSSNTEAFF. The CDR3 DNA sequence: TGCAGTGCTAGAGTTCCCGGGTCGTCGAACACTGAAGCTTTCTTT.

The CDR3 DNA reads TGTGCCAGCAGTTTAACCGGGGGATCGTTGGATGAGACCCAGTACTTC. It encodes CASSLTGGSLDETQYF. The chain has TRBV9 and TRBJ2-5; tentative D call: TRBD2 (6 bases). There are 16 residues in the CDR3. Trimming pared 5 bases from V and 5 bases from J, leaving 22 bases between. CDR1 and CDR2 from the germline V gene are SGDLS and YYNGEE.

The chain uses TRBV5-1 and TRBJ2-1; 7 nucleotides match TRBD2. Germline values: CDR1 SGHRS, CDR2 YFSETQ. The CDR3 consists of 16 residues. With V trimmed by 1 base and J by 2 bases, 6 bases remained unmatched. The CDR3 is CASSLLGAGAYNEQFF. CDR3 nucleotide sequence: TGCGCCAGCAGCTTGCTGGGTGCGGGAGCCTACAATGAGCAGTTCTTC.

The rearrangement uses TRBV15 and TRBJ1-5, with D uncertain. The V gene lost 8 bases and the J gene lost 3 bases, with 20 bases spanning the gap. CDR3 length: 16 amino acids. The germline CDR1 and CDR2 sequences are LNHNV and YYDKDF (reference sequence). The CDR3 reads CATSRPGKGANQPQHF. As DNA, the CDR3 is TGTGCCACCTCAAGACCGGGAAAAGGTGCCAATCAGCCCCAGCATTTT.

The chain employs TRBV2 and TRBJ2-5, with D unclear. The CDR3 covers 11 residues. Germline assignment: CDR1 SNHLY and CDR2 FYNNEI. Trimming cost V 7 bases and J 3 bases, with 6 bases left between them. The CDR3 nucleotides read TGTGCCAGCAAGGCCGAAGAGACCCAGTACTTC. Translated, it gives CASKAEETQYF.

The V gene is TRBV12-5, the J gene TRBJ2-5; TRBD2 matches 9 bases. From germline, CDR1 is LGHNT and CDR2 FRNRAP. J was trimmed by 5 bases and V by 7 bases; bases with no gene match: 8. CDR3 size: 14 residues. The DNA for the CDR3 is TGTGCTAGTGCCGCGGCTAGCGGGGTTGAGACCCAGTACTTC. Translated, it gives CASAAASGVETQYF. Using reference TRBV12-5 and TRBJ2-5 for the parts outside the CDR3, the full variable domain is DARVTQTPRHKVTEMGQEVTMRCQPILGHNTVFWYRQTMMQGLELLAYFRNRAPLDDSGMPKDRFSAEMPDATLATLKIQPSEPRDSAVYFCASAAASGVETQYFGPGTRLLVL.

The V gene is TRBV6-6, the J gene TRBJ1-1; tentatively, D is TRBD1 (6 bases). CDR3 size: 15 residues. Germline V gives CDR1 MNHNY, CDR2 SVGAGI (reference sequence). With 3 bases removed from V and 1 base from J, the gap between germline ends came to 12 bases. CDR3 nucleotides: TGTGCCAGCAGTTATGGACAGCCAAGGAACACTGAAGCTTTCTTT. Its protein product is CASSYGQPRNTEAFF.

The chain joins TRBV4-2 to TRBJ2-5; D unresolved. The germline V and J ends were trimmed by 1 base and 5 bases, with 14 bases remaining between them. The germline V gene has CDR1 LGHNA and CDR2 YNFKEQ. The CDR3 is 15 residues long. The CDR3 protein is CASSQADKPRETQYF. For the CDR3, the DNA is TGTGCCAGCAGCCAAGCCGACAAGCCGCGGGAGACCCAGTACTTC.

The J gene is TRBJ1-1, the V gene TRBV7-2; the D gene is possibly TRBD1 (6 bases). Trimming took off 5 bases at V and 0 bases at J, with 13 bases between the two ends. Germline loops: CDR1 SGHTA, CDR2 FQGNSA. There are 15 residues in the CDR3. This chain's CDR3 is CASSPAGAMNTEAFF. For the CDR3, the DNA is TGTGCCAGCAGCCCCGCGGGGGCCATGAACACTGAAGCTTTCTTT. Filled out from reference TRBV7-2 and TRBJ1-1, the complete variable domain reads GAGVSQSPSNKVTEKGKDVELRCDPISGHTALYWYRQSLGQGLEFLIYFQGNSAPDKSGLPSDRFSAERTGGSVSTLTIQRTQQEDSAVYLCASSPAGAMNTEAFFGQGTRLTVV.

CDR3 in amino acids: CASSFTPGDQPQHF. The CDR3 DNA reads TGTGCCAGCAGCTTCACCCCGGGCGATCAGCCCCAGCATTTT. The V call is TRBV7-2, the J call TRBJ1-5, with D unresolved. The CDR3 runs to 14 residues. Germline CDR1 reads SGHTA; CDR2 reads FQGNSA. Trimming shortened V by 3 bases and J by 5 bases, and 11 bases separated the two germline ends.

V gene TRBV20-1 combines with J gene TRBJ2-1; 7 nucleotides line up with TRBD1. The germline CDR1 and CDR2 sequences are DFQATT and SNEGSKA (reference sequence). The V segment lost 3 bases and the J segment 8 bases; nucleotides outside the gene matches: 19. This CDR3 spans 17 amino acids. As DNA, the CDR3 is TGCAGTGCTAGCAAAAGACAGGGTGGGTTAATGGTCGATGAGCAGTTCTTC. Its translation: CSASKRQGGLMVDEQFF.

This chain joins TRBV28 and TRBJ1-1; D unclear. V shed 5 bases and J shed 8 bases, with 21 bases lying between them. This CDR3 has 15 amino acids. Germline values: CDR1 MDHEN, CDR2 SYDVKM. CDR3 nucleotides: TGTGCCAGCAGTCTGCCACATGAACCCCTTACAGAAGCTTTCTTT. Protein: CASSLPHEPLTEAFF.

This chain joins TRBV3-1 and TRBJ1-5; 8 bases are shared with TRBD1. CDR1 is LGHDT, CDR2 YNNKEL, per germline (reference sequence). The CDR3 loop spans 15 amino acids. With 0 bases clipped from V and 4 bases from J, the junction kept 2 bases outside the gene matches. As DNA, the CDR3 is TGTGCCAGCAGCCAAGATTACAGGGGGAATCAGCCCCAGCATTTT. This gives the protein CASSQDYRGNQPQHF.

The chain is built from TRBV7-2 and TRBJ2-1; possible D gene TRBD1, 6 bases. The CDR3 covers 14 residues. Germline CDR1 SGHTA, CDR2 FQGNSA. Trimming stripped 5 bases from V and 4 bases from J, with 12 bases between. The chain's CDR3 is CASSLLTGYNEQFF. The CDR3 DNA sequence: TGTGCCAGCAGCCTCCTTACAGGGTACAATGAGCAGTTCTTC.

The genes are TRBV29-1 and TRBJ2-2; a weak D match, TRBD2 (6 bases). Germline lookup yields CDR1 SQVTM and CDR2 ANQGSEA. V was cut by 7 bases and J by 1 base, with 19 bases left in between. The CDR3 spans 16 residues. The CDR3 is CSAALAGGVNTGELFF. The CDR3 DNA reads as TGCAGCGCAGCGTTGGCTGGCGGGGTGAACACCGGGGAGCTGTTTTTT.

The chain combines TRBV27 with TRBJ2-1; the match to TRBD1 covers 10 bases. The length of the CDR3 is 15 residues. Germline assignment: CDR1 MNHEY and CDR2 SMNVEV (reference sequence). V trimming: 2 bases; J trimming: 8 bases; junction bases outside the gene matches: 6. The CDR3 loop is CASSLVGTGEHEQFF. The CDR3 coding sequence is TGTGCCAGCAGTTTAGTAGGGACAGGGGAACATGAGCAGTTCTTC.

The V and J genes are TRBV12-3 or TRBV12-4 and TRBJ2-5, with 9 bases identical to TRBD1. Trimming removed 5 bases from V and 5 bases from J; junction bases left unmatched: 9. This CDR3 has 15 amino acids. Here the CDR3 DNA reads TGTGCCAGCAGTCAGACAGGGGGAAGTGGGGAGACCCAGTACTTC. This codes for CASSQTGGSGETQYF.

The genes are TRBV7-2 and TRBJ2-5, with a weak D call TRBD2 (6 bases). Germline assignment: CDR1 SGHTA and CDR2 FQGNSA. V gave up 6 bases and J gave up 2 bases, with 16 bases separating them. CDR3 size: 15 residues. DNA for the CDR3: TGTGCCAGCAGGGCGCCGGGGGATCGACAAGAGACCCAGTACTTC. It translates to CASRAPGDRQETQYF.

The genes are TRBV12-3 or TRBV12-4 and TRBJ2-3, with TRBD2 identical over 11 bases. CDR3 length: 15 amino acids. Trimming removed 6 bases from V and 3 bases from J; junction bases left unmatched: 5. Here the CDR3 DNA reads TGTGCCAGCAGAATAGCGGGGGGGATGACAGATACGCAGTATTTT. This encodes CASRIAGGMTDTQYF.

The J gene is TRBJ2-7, the V gene TRBV7-9; maybe TRBD2 (5 bases). Germline CDR1 SEHNR, CDR2 FQNEAQ (reference sequence). With 5 bases removed from V and 2 bases from J, the gap between germline ends came to 10 bases. The CDR3 extends over 13 amino acids. Here the CDR3 DNA reads TGTGCCAGCAGCCCCGGGAACACCTACGAGCAGTACTTC. Translated: CASSPGNTYEQYF.

A single count supports this clonotype. The chain employs TRBV20-1 and TRBJ2-3; perhaps TRBD1 as D (5 bases). V was cut by 2 bases and J by 4 bases, with 16 bases left in between. CDR1 DFQATT and CDR2 SNEGSKA come from the germline V gene (reference sequence). The CDR3 contains 15 residues. Written as DNA, the CDR3 is TGCAGTGCTAGAAAAGGCAGGGTTAGCCCAGATACGCAGTATTTT. It is translated as CSARKGRVSPDTQYF.

The chain employs TRBV7-8 and TRBJ1-2, with D perhaps TRBD1 (6 bases). This CDR3 comprises 14 residues. CDR1 is SGHVS, CDR2 FQNEAQ, per germline. The V end was cut by 0 bases, the J end by 4 bases, with 9 bases between. CDR3 bases: TGTGCCAGCAGCTTAGCGCAGGGGACCTATGGCTACACCTTC. This translates into CASSLAQGTYGYTF.

This clonotype was recorded only once. The chain is built from TRBV7-6 and TRBJ1-5; TRBD1 is a possible D gene (5 bases). The CDR3 sequence is 14 residues long. V shed 4 bases and J shed 5 bases, with 12 bases lying between them. The germline V gene encodes CDR1 SGHVS and CDR2 FNYEAQ. CDR3 sequence (DNA): TGTGCCAGCAGCTCACGGGGGAGGGATCAGCCCCAGCATTTT. Encoded protein: CASSSRGRDQPQHF.

This clonotype was counted once. The gene calls are TRBV19 and TRBJ2-2; TRBD1 aligns across 7 bases. The CDR3 spans 16 residues. After removal of 3 bases from V and 3 bases from J, the junction contained 7 bases not matched to a gene. Germline CDR1 is LNHDA and CDR2 is SQIVND (reference sequence). For the CDR3, the DNA is TGTGCCAGTAGTATTAACAGGGGAGCCTACACCGGGGAGCTGTTTTTT. This codes for CASSINRGAYTGELFF.

The rearrangement uses TRBV6-6 and TRBJ2-5; TRBD1 agrees at 7 bases. Trimming cost V 5 bases and J 2 bases; bases outside gene matches: 11. Germline loops: CDR1 MNHNY, CDR2 SVGAGI (reference sequence). This CDR3 has 16 residues. CDR3 protein: CASSRSGQLYQETQYF. DNA for the CDR3: TGTGCCAGCAGTCGGTCGGGACAGCTATATCAAGAGACCCAGTACTTC.

The chain couples TRBV24-1 to TRBJ1-1, with 8 positions matching TRBD1. V lost 7 bases to trimming and J lost 4 bases; unmatched junction nucleotides: 13. Per the germline V gene, CDR1 is KGHDR and CDR2 is SFDVKD. CDR3 length equals 16 residues. The CDR3 loop reads CATSQGALGVGTEAFF. CDR3 in DNA: TGTGCCACCAGCCAGGGGGCATTGGGAGTCGGCACTGAAGCTTTCTTT.

The J gene is TRBJ1-2, the V gene TRBV9; TRBD1 agrees at 7 bases. CDR3 length equals 14 residues. The trim removed 4 bases at V and 6 bases at J, leaving 9 bases unmatched. Germline V CDR1 and CDR2: SGDLS, YYNGEE. In DNA form, the CDR3 reads TGTGCCAGCAGCCCTTGGACAGGTAGCGATGGCTACACCTTC. Encoded protein: CASSPWTGSDGYTF.